This T cell receptor (beta chain) emerged from a study of identical twins. This clonotype was recorded at least ten times. TCRdb analysed the 5' RACE reads with MiXCR anew, one entry per CDR3 protein. This sample has under 800,000 distinct CDR3 sequences, with roughly 20% found just once. Trimming removed 3 bases from V and 6 bases from J; junction bases left unmatched: 1. The CDR3 has 15 amino acids. The data were also submitted as part of a second study, on T cells expressing NK-cell markers.

The rearrangement joins TRBV12-3 or TRBV12-4 to TRBJ2-1; 14 nucleotides line up with TRBD2. Material for sequencing was PBMCs. The clonotype originates from a woman aged 18-29 years in good health. CDR3 loop: CASSLTSGGGNEQFF. The DNA for the CDR3 is TGTGCCAGCAGTTTGACTAGCGGGGGGGGCAATGAGCAGTTCTTC.